The 9 T cell receptor beta chains listed next were all sequenced from one sample in a study of a mutant IDH1 vaccine in newly diagnosed glioma. The table came from immunoSEQ multiplex PCR; TCRdb's copy has only in-frame clones and leaves some out. The table lists some 31,000 clones, around 80% of them singletons. Time point in this sample: week 23, last vaccination. The vaccine gave 300 ug of a 20-mer mutant IDH1 peptide subcutaneously per dose. For these receptors, no antigen is known. The sample consisted of PBMCs, taken from a glioma patient whose treatment included an IDH1 peptide vaccine. All receptors come from a woman aged 18-29 years with glioma.

V gene TRBV6-5 combines with J gene TRBJ1-4; D is ambiguous. The CDR3 length is 15 residues. CDR1 and CDR2 (germline): MNHEY, SVGAGI. Trimming took off 0 bases at V and 8 bases at J, with 13 bases between the two ends. CDR3 sequence reads: CASSYSFRPDEKLFF. The CDR3 nucleotides read TGTGCCAGCAGTTACTCGTTCCGTCCCGACGAAAAACTGTTTTTT.

V is TRBV29-1 and J is TRBJ2-3, with 7 bases identical to TRBD2. The ends lost 3 bases at V and 4 bases at J; junction bases unmatched: 10. The CDR3 extends over 15 amino acids. The V gene's germline CDR1 is SQVTM and CDR2 ANQGSEA. The CDR3 coding sequence is TGCAGCGTTGAGCTACTAGCGCCGGGGTCAGATACGCAGTATTTT. This encodes CSVELLAPGSDTQYF.

This clone was recorded a few times. This rearrangement joins TRBV2 to TRBJ2-2; 9 bases are shared with TRBD2. The CDR3 is 17 amino acids. CDR1 is SNHLY, CDR2 FYNNEI, per germline. The trim removed 2 bases at V and 4 bases at J, leaving 8 bases unmatched. DNA for the CDR3: TGTGCCAGCAGTGAAAAGAAGGCGGGAGGGGGCACCGGGGAGCTGTTTTTT. Protein sequence: CASSEKKAGGGTGELFF.

The J gene is TRBJ2-5, the V gene TRBV5-3; 15 bases line up with TRBD2. TRBV5-3 is an ORF, with its function uncertain. The CDR3 is 17 amino acids. The V segment lost 4 bases and the J segment 2 bases; nucleotides outside the gene matches: 6. CDR3: CARSLGTSGRLQETQYF. CDR3 nucleotides: TGTGCCAGAAGCCTTGGGACTAGCGGGAGGTTGCAAGAGACCCAGTACTTC.

This clone showed up just a few times. This chain uses TRBV11-3 with TRBJ2-2; possibly TRBD1 for D (5 bases). V was trimmed by 6 bases and J by 7 bases, leaving 9 bases between them. The CDR3 extends over 12 amino acids. Looked up from germline, CDR1 is SGHNT and CDR2 is YENEEA. The CDR3 sequence is CASRTVGGELFF. CDR3 nucleotide sequence: TGTGCCAGCAGGACAGTCGGCGGGGAGCTGTTTTTT.

The chain combines TRBV11-1 with TRBJ1-2; D perhaps matches TRBD1 (5 bases). Germline V gene sequence: CDR1 SGHAT, CDR2 FQDESV (reference sequence). The CDR3 length is 14 residues. V was shortened by 2 bases and J by 2 bases, with 9 bases between the two germline ends. The CDR3 region has the DNA TGTGCCAGCAGCTTAATCCCAGGGAACTATGGCTACACCTTC. Translating gives CASSLIPGNYGYTF.

Only one count was recorded for this clone. The CDR3 is CASSQVSGGTSYNEQFF. The CDR3 DNA follows: TGCGCCAGCAGCCAAGTTAGCGGGGGGACCTCCTACAATGAGCAGTTCTTC. The chain links TRBV4-1 to TRBJ2-1; 10 bases are shared with TRBD2. Trimming removed 1 base from V and 0 bases from J; junction bases left unmatched: 3. There are 17 residues in the CDR3. Germline V gene data show CDR1 as MGHRA and CDR2 as YSYEKL.

The chain carries TRBV30 and TRBJ2-7, with D perhaps being TRBD1 or TRBD2 (5 bases each). CDR1 is GTSNPN, CDR2 SVGIG, per germline (reference sequence). V lost 2 bases and J lost 7, with 21 bases in between. This CDR3 has 15 residues. The CDR3 nucleotides are TGTGCCTGGAGTTTTCCGGGACCCACCCTCCGGGAGCAGTACTTC. Translation gives CAWSFPGPTLREQYF.

The rearrangement uses TRBV23-1 and TRBJ1-5; possibly TRBD1 for D (5 bases). TRBV23-1 is classed as an ORF, of uncertain function. This CDR3 comprises 17 residues. V shed 0 bases and J shed 4 bases, with 16 bases lying between them. The CDR3 protein is CASSQSGSTVVNQPQHF. CDR3 bases: TGCGCCAGCAGTCAATCTGGCTCGACAGTTGTGAATCAGCCCCAGCATTTT.